This TCR beta chain originates from a study of blood T cell repertoires in COVID-19. The junction had 6 bases not matched to a gene; V was cut back by 2 bases and J by 4 bases. CDR1 is SGHRS, CDR2 YFSETQ, per germline. There are 14 residues in the CDR3. In the study's own analysis: The assay estimated nucleated cells by amplifying reference gene primers. Data came from immunoSEQ multiplex PCR; TCRdb stores just in-frame clones and leaves some out. Clonal size and the V and J genes are those of that table, whereas D and trimming came from the DNA. The repertoire holds around 130,000 clones, 60% to 80% seen once, with approximately 7.9% in the top ten.

This rearrangement joins TRBV5-1 to TRBJ2-7; 7 nucleotides align to TRBD2. The sequencing input was peripheral blood. This clonotype was obtained from a human donor in a cohort sampled during active COVID-19. CDR3 loop: CASSLRSGAYEQYF. CDR3 DNA: TGCGCCAGCAGCTTAAGAAGCGGGGCATACGAGCAGTACTTC.